The entry that follows covers one TCR beta chain sequence. The antigen is unknown. The sample originates from a study of T cell responses to AZD1222 COVID-19 vaccine. This table comes from immunoSEQ multiplex PCR, and its TCRdb copy is limited to in-frame clones, with some not included. In the table there are about 140,000 clones, around 94% of which are singletons. The germline V gene has CDR1 PRHDT and CDR2 FYEKMQ (reference sequence). The CDR3 sequence is 17 residues long. Trimming pared 2 bases from V and 0 bases from J, leaving 14 bases between. Findings of the study overall: Mapped onto spike, vaccine-associated CD4 TCRs spanned it and were dominant at 160-218 and 743-854. Targets within unmutated variant regions were reportedly found for nearly half of spike-specific TCRs.

The rearrangement links TRBV13 to TRBJ1-3; D is unresolved. The TCR originated in an adult who had recovered from COVID-19. This material consisted of peripheral blood, taken after recovery from COVID-19. CDR3 region: CASSLSPPGLSGNTIYF. Here the CDR3 DNA reads TGTGCCAGCAGCTTAAGTCCCCCGGGTCTCTCTGGAAACACCATATATTTT.